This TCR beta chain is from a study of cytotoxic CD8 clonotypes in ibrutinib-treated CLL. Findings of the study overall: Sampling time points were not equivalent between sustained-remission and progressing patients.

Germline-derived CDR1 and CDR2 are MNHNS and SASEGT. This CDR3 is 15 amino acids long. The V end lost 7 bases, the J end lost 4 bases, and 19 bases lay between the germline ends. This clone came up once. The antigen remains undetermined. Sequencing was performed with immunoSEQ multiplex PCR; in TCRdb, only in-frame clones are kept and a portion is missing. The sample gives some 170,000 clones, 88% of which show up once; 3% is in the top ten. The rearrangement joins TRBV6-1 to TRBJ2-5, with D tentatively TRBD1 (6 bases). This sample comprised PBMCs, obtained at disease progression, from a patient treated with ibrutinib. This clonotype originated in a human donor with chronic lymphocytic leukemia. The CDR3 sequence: CASTPWGTRGETQYF. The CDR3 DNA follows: TGTGCCAGCACCCCTTGGGGGACCAGGGGAGAGACCCAGTACTTC.